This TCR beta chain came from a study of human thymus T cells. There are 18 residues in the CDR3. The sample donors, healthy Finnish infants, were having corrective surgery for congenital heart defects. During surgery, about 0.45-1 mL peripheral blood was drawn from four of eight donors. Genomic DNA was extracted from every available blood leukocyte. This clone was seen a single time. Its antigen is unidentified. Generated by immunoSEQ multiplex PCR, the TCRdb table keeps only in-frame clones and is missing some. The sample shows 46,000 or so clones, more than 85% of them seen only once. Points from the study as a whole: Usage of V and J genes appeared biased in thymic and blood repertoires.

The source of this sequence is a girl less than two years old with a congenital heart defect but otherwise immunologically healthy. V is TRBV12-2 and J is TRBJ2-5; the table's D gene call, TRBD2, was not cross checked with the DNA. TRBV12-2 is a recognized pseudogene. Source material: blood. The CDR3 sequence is CASRLARTSGRVGETQYF. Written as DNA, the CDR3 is TGTGCAAGTCGCTTAGCGCGGACTAGCGGGAGGGTCGGAGAGACCCAGTACTTC.